What follows are 7 T cell receptor beta chains derived from one specimen sequenced in a study of beta chain features in type 1 diabetes. Regarding the study as a whole: Within each of all four CD4+ subsets, Type 1 diabetes patients had TCRB CDR3s that were moderately but significantly shorter.

Every bit of the isolated RNA underwent reverse transcription, so sequencing read expressed TCRB transcripts. Using immunoSEQ multiplex PCR, the repertoire was profiled, and TCRdb retains in-frame clones only, with some absent. The sample holds nearly 350,000 clones, around 9% seen once. Which antigens these TCRs recognize remains unknown. Sequenced material: central memory CD4+ T cells from blood. The source is a man aged 25-45 years with type 1 diabetes.

The rearrangement joins TRBV2 to TRBJ2-1, with 8 bases that match TRBD1. Germline-derived CDR1 and CDR2 are SNHLY and FYNNEI. J was trimmed by 6 bases and V by 5 bases; bases with no gene match: 6. The CDR3 length is 14 residues. DNA of the CDR3: TGTGCCAGCAGTAGACAGGGGTGGATCAATGAGCAGTTCTTC. Translation: CASSRQGWINEQFF.

The gene calls are TRBV7-2 and TRBJ2-3; D unresolved. The CDR3 covers 15 residues. Trimming removed 3 bases at V and 4 bases at J, with 14 bases between. Germline V gene sequence: CDR1 SGHTA, CDR2 FQGNSA. DNA of the CDR3: TGTGCCAGCAGCTTGGACCTAACTGGAGCAGATACGCAGTATTTT. Residues: CASSLDLTGADTQYF.

This clone was counted only a few times. Other DNA sequences of this sample code for an identical CDR3. The rearrangement joins TRBV5-1 to TRBJ2-3; 7 nucleotides agree with TRBD2. V shed 1 base, J shed 1 base, and the junction held 0 bases outside the gene matches. In germline, CDR1 is SGHRS, CDR2 YFSETQ. The CDR3 is 14 residues long. The CDR3 loop reads CASSLSGGTDTQYF. The CDR3 DNA follows: TGCGCCAGCAGCTTGAGCGGGGGCACAGATACGCAGTATTTT.

V and J are TRBV4-3 and TRBJ2-1; tentatively, D is TRBD1 (5 bases). CDR1 is LGHNA and CDR2 is YSLEER in the germline V gene. The CDR3 contains 13 residues. V lost 0 bases and J 12 bases, leaving 12 bases between the germline ends. CDR3 bases: TGCGCCAGCAGCCAAGATAGGGGTTTAGGGCAGTTCTTC. It translates to CASSQDRGLGQFF.

V and J are TRBV11-2 and TRBJ1-5; D is uncertain. Per the germline V gene, CDR1 is SGHAT and CDR2 is FQNNGV. This CDR3 has 15 amino acids. The germline V and J ends were trimmed by 5 bases and 2 bases, with 13 bases remaining between them. The CDR3 nucleotides are TGTGCCAGCAGCCCTCTACGGGATGGCAATCAGCCCCAGCATTTT. Encoded protein: CASSPLRDGNQPQHF.

In its sample, this clone was seen many times. This chain uses TRBV27 with TRBJ1-4; TRBD1 agrees at 8 bases. This CDR3 has 15 amino acids. The trim removed 4 bases at V and 8 bases at J, leaving 9 bases unmatched. CDR1 is MNHEY, CDR2 SMNVEV, per germline (reference sequence). In DNA, the CDR3 is TGTGCCAGCAGTTACAGGACAGGGAGGTCGGAAAAACTGTTTTTT. It specifies CASSYRTGRSEKLFF.

The rearrangement links TRBV5-1 to TRBJ2-4; D uncertain. V was cut by 7 bases and J by 0 bases, with 20 bases left in between. The CDR3 consists of 17 residues. Germline CDR1 SGHRS, CDR2 YFSETQ. The CDR3 coding sequence is TGCGCCAGCCGATCCCTACCCGGTGCTCTAGCCAAAAACATTCAGTACTTC. This sequence encodes CASRSLPGALAKNIQYF. Full variable domain (rest looked up from reference TRBV5-1 and TRBJ2-4): KAGVTQTPRYLIKTRGQQVTLSCSPISGHRSVSWYQQTPGQGLQFLFEYFSETQRNKGNFPGRFSGRQFSNSRSEMNVSTLELGDSALYLCASRSLPGALAKNIQYFGAGTRLSVL.